The sequence of this T cell receptor beta chain was determined in a study of IL-17A CD8 T cells in psoriatic arthritis synovium. For context, the study as a whole: The study was designed to define the phenotype, molecular profile and function of synovial IL-17A+CD8+ T cells in the pathogenesis of psoriatic arthritis. The paper as a whole reports these results and caveats: Cells were obtained from synovial fluid rather than synovial tissue, because no psoriatic arthritis synovial tissue samples were available. Only three patients were covered by TCR sequencing, and this limited sample size was acknowledged by the authors. Although some individual clones took up over 4.5% of the repertoire, most synovial CD8+ subsets stayed polyclonal.

With respect to this clone: What this receptor recognizes is not known. No base-level quality is on record; no much larger clone is a single base apart.

The germline V gene encodes CDR1 SGHAT and CDR2 FQNNGV. Trimming costs V 4 bases and J 2 bases, and their ends lie 18 bases apart. Including cysteine and phenylalanine, the CDR3 has 16 amino acids. Just the 48-base CDR3 DNA is kept, in frame starting at base 1. After DNA extraction (Qiagen), TCRbeta V-D-J rearrangements were amplified in a bias-controlled manner and then sequenced at high throughput (immunoSEQ; Adaptive Biotech). Per the authors' processing: Productive sequences were analyzed at sequence level using the immunoSEQ Analyzer platform. Clonality was calculated as 1 minus Pielou's evenness, with values from 0 (highly polyclonal) to 1 (monoclonal). Repertoire overlap between subsets was quantified with the Morisita index, from 0 (no similarity) to 1 (complete similarity). Sourced from immuneACCESS, this table was stored by TCRdb with only in-frame sequences that have V and J called. A share of the clones is absent; for the studies checked, an unresolved V gene accounts for under half, and the remainder has no known explanation. V, J and clone size derive from that table, while D and trimming were established from the DNA sequence. This sample gives about 1,900 clones in total; roughly three quarters of them show up just once. The ten largest clones take up around 9% of the sample.

Synovial fluid effusions were aspirated from actively inflamed joints of psoriatic arthritis patients. Memory CD8+ T cells in synovial fluid were sorted patient by patient into Tc17 (IL-17A+) cells, bulk memory cells and Tc1 (IL-17A-IFNgamma+) cells in order to compare their TCR repertoires. Psoriatic arthritis patients met the Classification of Psoriatic Arthritis Study Group (CASPAR) criteria. The bulk memory CD8+ T cell sort included CD45RA-CD27+/- cells together with CD45RA+CD27- cells. Sorted CD8+ T cell subsets from the synovial fluid of three patients with psoriatic arthritis were subjected to TCRbeta sequencing. Synovial fluid mononuclear cells were isolated using Lymphoprep and were cryopreserved in liquid nitrogen prior to use. Roughly 50% fetal calf serum and about 10% dimethyl sulfoxide were contained in the cryopreservation medium.

Recombination connected TRBV11-2 to TRBJ2-7; no confident D gene assignment can be made. The origin of this receptor is a human donor with psoriatic arthritis. Sequencing was carried out using memory CD8+ T cells from synovial fluid. The cell subset or site label here, explained by the study, means: bulk memory CD8+ T cells (CD45RA-CD27+/- and CD45RA+CD27-). The DNA sequence follows: TGTGCCAGCAGCTCCGGCCTAGGAGAAGGCACCTACGAGCAGTACTTC. This yields the protein CASSSGLGEGTYEQYF.